The 10 T cell receptor beta chains listed next were all sequenced from one sample in a study of T cell responses to AZD1222 COVID-19 vaccine. Produced via immunoSEQ multiplex PCR; TCRdb's table is partial and in-frame only. The sample contains around 100,000 clones, 88% of which appear only once. The source material was peripheral blood, sampled on day 0 of AZD1222 vaccination. The receptors were gathered from an adult in good health.

This clone appeared once. V is TRBV11-2 and J is TRBJ2-3, with a tentative D call TRBD2 (5 bases). Per germline, CDR1 SGHAT and CDR2 FQNNGV. The CDR3 is made up of 14 amino acids. V was shortened by 4 bases and J by 2 bases, with 10 bases between the two germline ends. The CDR3 region is CASSSRLPTDTQYF. CDR3 nucleotide sequence: TGTGCCAGCAGCTCCAGACTACCCACAGATACGCAGTATTTT.

The chain carries TRBV7-2 and TRBJ1-3; TRBD1 agrees at 9 bases. CDR3 length: 17 amino acids. The germline CDR1 and CDR2 sequences are SGHTA and FQGNSA. V shed 3 bases, J shed 0 bases, and the junction held 6 bases outside the gene matches. CDR3 amino acids: CASSFGQGIFSGNTIYF. The DNA of the CDR3 is TGTGCCAGCAGCTTTGGACAGGGGATCTTCTCTGGAAACACCATATATTTT.

The chain joins TRBV6-4 to TRBJ2-3; a possible D gene is TRBD2 (6 bases). The germline CDR1 and CDR2 sequences are MRHNA and SNTAGT. This CDR3 contains 15 residues. Trimming pared 0 bases from V and 4 bases from J, leaving 11 bases between. CDR3 sequence reads: CASSDSSGGADTQYF. The CDR3 DNA is TGTGCCAGCAGTGACTCCTCCGGAGGGGCAGATACGCAGTATTTT.

This chain uses TRBV28 with TRBJ2-7, with 7 bases identical to TRBD2. CDR1 and CDR2 (germline): MDHEN, SYDVKM. With 6 bases clipped from V and 7 bases from J, the junction kept 12 bases outside the gene matches. This CDR3 contains 14 residues. This CDR3 reads CASSLGQAGGEQYF. The DNA for the CDR3 is TGTGCCAGCAGCCTAGGCCAGGCCGGGGGGGAGCAGTACTTC.

The chain couples TRBV6-2 or TRBV6-3 to TRBJ1-2, with D unresolved. The germline V gene encodes CDR1 MNHEY and CDR2 SVGEGT. The CDR3 length is 11 residues. V was shortened by 5 bases and J by 9 bases, with 10 bases between the two germline ends. The CDR3 loop is CASSNWERYTF. Written as DNA, the CDR3 is TGTGCCAGCAGTAACTGGGAACGCTACACCTTC.

This rearrangement joins TRBV7-9 to TRBJ2-1, with 14 bases fitting TRBD2. This CDR3 region has 15 residues. The V gene end was trimmed by 3 bases and the J gene end by 9 bases; junction bases not matched to a gene: 4. The germline V gene encodes CDR1 SEHNR and CDR2 FQNEAQ (reference sequence). The CDR3 loop reads CASSLTSGGAGEQFF. CDR3 DNA: TGTGCCAGCAGCTTGACTAGCGGGGGGGCCGGTGAGCAGTTCTTC.

The chain links TRBV18 to TRBJ2-3, with 9 bases that match TRBD2. The germline V gene has CDR1 KGHSH and CDR2 LQKENI. The CDR3 runs to 13 residues. V lost 7 bases and J lost 3; bases outside the gene matches: 2. CDR3 sequence reads: CASLTSGTDTQYF. The CDR3 DNA reads TGTGCCAGCTTGACTAGCGGTACAGATACGCAGTATTTT.

The J gene is TRBJ2-1, the V gene TRBV7-6, with 7 bases fitting TRBD1. The trim removed 3 bases at V and 5 bases at J, leaving 7 bases unmatched. CDR1 is SGHVS and CDR2 is FNYEAQ in the germline V gene. The CDR3 extends over 15 amino acids. The CDR3, as DNA: TGTGCCAGCAGCTTTAATACAGGGGCGAACAATGAGCAGTTCTTC. It encodes CASSFNTGANNEQFF.

As regards this clone: One junction end does not reproduce the germline sequence, and a read error may be involved. This sequence joins TRBV13 and TRBJ2-7; TRBD2 matches 8 bases. Germline V gives CDR1 PRHDT, CDR2 FYEKMQ (reference sequence). The CDR3 is 15 amino acids. CDR3 sequence reads: CASSSRSEREFSLDF. The CDR3 DNA reads TGTGCCAGCAGCTCCCGTTCGGAGCGGGAGTTCTCCTTGGACTTC.

The chain recombines TRBV5-8 with TRBJ2-3, with D maybe TRBD1 (5 bases). V was cut by 0 bases and J by 1 base, with 12 bases left in between. Germline CDR1 is SGHTS and CDR2 is YDEGEE. The CDR3 totals 16 residues. This CDR3 reads CASSLGLGARTDTQYF. In DNA, the CDR3 is TGTGCCAGCAGCTTGGGCTTAGGGGCTCGCACAGATACGCAGTATTTT.